Below are 9 T cell receptor beta chains sequenced from a single sample in a study of blood T cells in healthy people across ages. It was with a sample-barcoded 5' primer and a J-beta primer mix that a second PCR of roughly 7 to 12 cycles was run. TCRdb re-called the 5' RACE reads with MiXCR, one entry per CDR3 protein. This table holds around 940,000 distinct CDR3 sequences, roughly 51% found once. The sequencing sample was made of blood. These receptors all come from a woman aged 55 to 70 in good health.

The chain carries TRBV5-1 and TRBJ2-3, with a possible D match to TRBD2 (6 bases). CDR1 is SGHRS and CDR2 is YFSETQ in the germline V gene. V was clipped by 7 bases and J by 4 bases, with 13 bases between them. The CDR3 runs to 13 residues. In DNA form, the CDR3 reads TGCGCCAGCGGTCGGGAGTCGGCAGATACGCAGTATTTT. The encoded protein is CASGRESADTQYF.

This chain joins TRBV4-1 and TRBJ2-4, with D unclear. The CDR3 length is 12 residues. Deletions cut 7 bases from V and 2 bases from J, with 6 bases between. Germline V gene data show CDR1 as MGHRA and CDR2 as YSYEKL. CDR3 nucleotide sequence: TGCGCCAGCAACCCGACCAAAAACATTCAGTACTTC. The encoded protein is CASNPTKNIQYF.

The gene calls are TRBV20-1 and TRBJ2-3; 11 bases are shared with TRBD2. Germline lookup yields CDR1 DFQATT and CDR2 SNEGSKA (reference sequence). Trimming removed 5 bases from V and 5 bases from J; junction bases left unmatched: 6. This CDR3 spans 14 amino acids. CDR3 sequence: CSADTGTSGDTQYF. The CDR3 DNA reads TGCAGTGCTGACACCGGGACTAGCGGAGATACGCAGTATTTT.

This clonotype was seen a few times. The rearrangement uses TRBV6-5 and TRBJ2-7; D possibly matches TRBD1 or TRBD2 (6 bases each). Trimming took 2 bases from V and 4 from J, leaving 9 bases between them. CDR3 length: 13 residues. In germline, CDR1 is MNHEY, CDR2 SVGAGI. The CDR3 bases are TGTGCCAGCAGTTACAAGGGGGGTTACGAGCAGTACTTC. Protein product: CASSYKGGYEQYF.

As concerns this clonotype: Mismatch with germline at one junction end may stem from a read error. The genes are TRBV3-1 and TRBJ2-3; D might be TRBD1 (5 bases). The CDR3 spans 17 residues. Germline values: CDR1 LGHDT, CDR2 YNNKEL (reference sequence). The CDR3 sequence: CASSQEGVKKSTGTQYF. In DNA form, the CDR3 reads TGTGCCAGCAGCCAAGAAGGGGTGAAAAAGAGCACAGGTACGCAGTATTTT.

V and J are TRBV20-1 and TRBJ2-3; 10 nucleotides match TRBD2. This CDR3 spans 16 amino acids. The ends lost 3 bases at V and 1 base at J; junction bases unmatched: 7. Germline V gives CDR1 DFQATT, CDR2 SNEGSKA (reference sequence). For the CDR3, the DNA is TGCAGTGCTAGGGCCTTTGGGACTAGCGGCACAGATACGCAGTATTTT. This codes for CSARAFGTSGTDTQYF.

This clonotype showed up just once. V and J are TRBV6-2 or TRBV6-3 and TRBJ1-2; the D gene is possibly TRBD1 (6 bases). This CDR3 comprises 14 residues. V was pared by 1 base and J by 6 bases, with 12 bases between. Looked up from germline, CDR1 is MNHEY and CDR2 is SVGEGT. DNA of the CDR3: TGTGCCAGCAGTTACTATCAGGACAGTCATGGCTACACCTTC. Residues: CASSYYQDSHGYTF.

The genes are TRBV14 and TRBJ2-5, with 11 bases lining up with TRBD2. Per germline, CDR1 SGHDN and CDR2 FVKESK. The CDR3 runs to 15 residues. The V gene end was trimmed by 2 bases and the J gene end by 11 bases; junction bases not matched to a gene: 10. The CDR3 sequence is CASSQFLAGGNEQYF. CDR3 DNA: TGTGCCAGCAGCCAATTTCTAGCGGGAGGTAATGAGCAGTACTTC.

Points on this clonotype: A read error may account for a junction end that differs from germline. The V call is TRBV7-2, the J call TRBJ1-1, with a weak D call TRBD1 (5 bases). This CDR3 is 17 amino acids long. The germline CDR1 and CDR2 sequences are SGHTA and FQGNSA. This CDR3 is CASSLASVSGRPRDAFF. DNA for the CDR3: TGTGCCAGCAGCCTAGCCTCAGTTAGCGGCCGACCCCGGGACGCTTTCTTT.